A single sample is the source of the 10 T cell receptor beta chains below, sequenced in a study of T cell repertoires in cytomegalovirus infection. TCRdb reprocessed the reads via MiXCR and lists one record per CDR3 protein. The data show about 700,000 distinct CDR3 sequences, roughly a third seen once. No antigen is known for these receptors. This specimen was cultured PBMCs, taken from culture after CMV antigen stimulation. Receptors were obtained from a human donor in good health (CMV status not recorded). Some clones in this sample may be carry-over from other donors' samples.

Here the CDR3 DNA reads TGTGCCAGCAGTGAGGCGGCAGGGTTAGTTGGGGCCAACGTCCTGACTTTC. It is translated as CASSEAAGLVGANVLTF. This chain links TRBV2 with TRBJ2-6; tentative D call: TRBD1 (5 bases). Per germline, CDR1 SNHLY and CDR2 FYNNEI. The CDR3 length is 17 residues. V shed 3 bases and J shed 3 bases, with 15 bases lying between them.

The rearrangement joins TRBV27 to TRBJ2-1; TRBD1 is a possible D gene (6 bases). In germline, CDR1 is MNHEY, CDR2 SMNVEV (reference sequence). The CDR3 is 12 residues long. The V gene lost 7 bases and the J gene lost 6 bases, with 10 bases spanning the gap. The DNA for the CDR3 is TGTGCCAGCAAGAGGGGGAGCAATGAGCAGTTCTTC. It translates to CASKRGSNEQFF.

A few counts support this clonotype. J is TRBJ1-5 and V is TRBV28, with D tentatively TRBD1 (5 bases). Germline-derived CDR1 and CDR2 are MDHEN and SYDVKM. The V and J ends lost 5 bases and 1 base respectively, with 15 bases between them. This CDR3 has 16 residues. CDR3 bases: TGTGCCAGCAGTCGGGGGGGGTCCCTGAGCAATCAGCCCCAGCATTTT. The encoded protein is CASSRGGSLSNQPQHF.

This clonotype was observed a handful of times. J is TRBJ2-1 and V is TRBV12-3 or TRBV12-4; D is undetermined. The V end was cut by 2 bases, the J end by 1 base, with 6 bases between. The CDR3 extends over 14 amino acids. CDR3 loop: CASSLWGSYNEQFF. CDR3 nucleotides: TGTGCCAGCAGTTTATGGGGATCCTACAATGAGCAGTTCTTC.

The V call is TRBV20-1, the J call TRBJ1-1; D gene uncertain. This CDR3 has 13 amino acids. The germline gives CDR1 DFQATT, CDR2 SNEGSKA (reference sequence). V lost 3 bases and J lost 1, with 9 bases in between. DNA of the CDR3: TGCAGTGCTAGGGGGTTGGGGAACACTGAAGCTTTCTTT. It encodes CSARGLGNTEAFF.

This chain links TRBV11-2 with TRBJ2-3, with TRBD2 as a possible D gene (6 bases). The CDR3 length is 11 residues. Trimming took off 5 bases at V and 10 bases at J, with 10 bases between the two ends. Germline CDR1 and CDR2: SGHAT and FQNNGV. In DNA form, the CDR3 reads TGTGCCAGCAGCGCGTCGGGGGCGCAGTATTTT. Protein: CASSASGAQYF. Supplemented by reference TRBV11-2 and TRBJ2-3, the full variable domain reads EAGVAQSPRYKIIEKRQSVAFWCNPISGHATLYWYQQILGQGPKLLIQFQNNGVVDDSQLPKDRFSAERLKGVDSTLKIQPAKLEDSAVYLCASSASGAQYFGPGTRLTVL.

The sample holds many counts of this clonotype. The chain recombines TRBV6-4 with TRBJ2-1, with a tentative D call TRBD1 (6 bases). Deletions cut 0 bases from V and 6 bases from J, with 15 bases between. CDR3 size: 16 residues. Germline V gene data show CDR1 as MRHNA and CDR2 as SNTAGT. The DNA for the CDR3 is TGTGCCAGCAGTGACTCGGCACAGGGCGGTTTCAATGAGCAGTTCTTC. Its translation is CASSDSAQGGFNEQFF.

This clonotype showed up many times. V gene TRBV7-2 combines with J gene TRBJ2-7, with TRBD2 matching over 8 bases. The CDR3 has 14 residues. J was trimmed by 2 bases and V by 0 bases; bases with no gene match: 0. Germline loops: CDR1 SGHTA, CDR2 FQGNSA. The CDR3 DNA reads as TGTGCCAGCAGCTTAGCAGCGGGAGCCTACGAGCAGTACTTC. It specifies CASSLAAGAYEQYF.

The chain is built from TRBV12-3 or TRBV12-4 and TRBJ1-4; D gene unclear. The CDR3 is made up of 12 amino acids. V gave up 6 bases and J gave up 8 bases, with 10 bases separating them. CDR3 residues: CASSHTREKLFF. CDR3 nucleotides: TGTGCCAGCAGCCACACGCGGGAAAAACTGTTTTTT.

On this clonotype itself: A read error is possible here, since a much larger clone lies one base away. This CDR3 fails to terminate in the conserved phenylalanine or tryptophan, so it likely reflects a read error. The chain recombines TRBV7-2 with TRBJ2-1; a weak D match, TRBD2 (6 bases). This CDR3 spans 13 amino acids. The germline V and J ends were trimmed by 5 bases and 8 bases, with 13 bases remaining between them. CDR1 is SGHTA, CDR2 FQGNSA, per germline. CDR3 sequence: CASSLEPGDEQFL. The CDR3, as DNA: TGTGCCAGCAGCCTGGAACCGGGGGATGAGCAGTTCCTC.